This TCR beta chain was documented in a study of blood T cell repertoires in COVID-19. Background on the study: Acute and convalescent COVID-19 samples came from the United States, Italy and Spain. From T cells, B-cell-depleted T cells, or PBMCs came the material, which was cDNA or gDNA.

Source study methods: From reference gene primer amplification, estimates of nucleated cell counts were derived. The method was immunoSEQ multiplex PCR; TCRdb's version includes in-frame clones alone and lacks a portion of them. The DNA was the basis for D and trimming; V, J and clone size are from that table. The sample gives a few hundred thousand clones, about nine tenths of which show up once; 1% is in the top ten. Germline V CDR1 and CDR2: SGHTA, FQGNSA. The V segment lost 2 bases and the J segment 2 bases; nucleotides outside the gene matches: 5. The CDR3 sequence is 15 residues long. The clonotype originates from a man in his fifties with active or convalescent COVID-19. The rearrangement joins TRBV7-2 to TRBJ2-7; TRBD2 aligns across 8 bases. Sequenced: peripheral blood. DNA of the CDR3: TGTGCCAGCAGCTTAAGTAGCGGGGAGACCTACGAGCAGTACTTC. This encodes CASSLSSGETYEQYF.